This TCR beta chain was observed in a study of cytomegalovirus exposure and HLA in healthy donors. In the study overall: The same platform as the roughly 670 first-cohort repertoires was used for the 100 to 150 validation repertoires, a later analysis reported.

V shed 4 bases and J shed 5 bases, with 12 bases lying between them. The CDR3 runs to 13 residues. The germline CDR1 and CDR2 sequences are SGHRS and YFSETQ. A remark on this clone: Its specificity is not known.

Overall study findings and caveats: A list of approximately 160 TCR beta chains associated with cytomegalovirus was given. The dataset shows that most TCR sequences were rare, while some public TCRs occurred in many donors.

Repertoires were generated with immunoSEQ multiplex PCR, while TCRdb's copy carries only in-frame clones and drops some. The sample lists 65,000 to 85,000 clones, 85% to 95% occurring once. The donors were members of the 120-subject validation cohort (separate from the approximately 650-subject first cohort). The source is a young woman in good health and CMV-seronegative. Sequencing was done on a sample of PBMCs. This chain connects TRBV5-1 to TRBJ1-2; D possibly corresponds to TRBD1 (6 bases). As DNA, the CDR3 is TGCGCCAGCAGCCCCGGACAGACTTATGGCTACACCTTC. Translated, it gives CASSPGQTYGYTF.